This T cell receptor beta chain was captured in a study of T-cell memory formation after mild COVID-19 (dated by TCRdb to the early 2020s). General notes on the study: TCR sequence clusters from the two donors were found to be largely donor specific. Longitudinal TCRalpha and TCRbeta repertoire sequencing tracked T-cell clones expanding and contracting after mild COVID-19 in two donors. Two young, previously healthy adult volunteers, one female and one male, were included in the cohort.

The CDR3 measures 14 amino acids from cysteine to phenylalanine. Only the CDR3 DNA is retained, 42 bases long and in frame from the first base. CDR1 and CDR2 are drawn from the germline V gene: SNHLY, FYNNEI. Trimming accounts for 2 bases at V and 11 bases at J, while the number of junction bases matched to no gene is 8. Reads for this sample came from an Illumina NovaSeq 6000. Using 5'RACE with constant-segment primers, TCRalpha and TCRbeta cDNA libraries were constructed, with sample barcodes and unique molecular identifiers added in the process. RNA was extracted from every sample with Trizol reagent. Library amplification was performed in two PCR steps, and a second sample barcode and Illumina TruSeq adapters were introduced in the second step. Libraries were sequenced on an Illumina NovaSeq with 2 x 150 bp paired-end reads. In the source study's methods: The reads were demultiplexed and collapsed into UMI-guided consensus sequences using migec v1.2.7. Using mixcr v2.1.11, the UMI consensuses were aligned to TRA and TRB V and J templates and assembled into clonotypes. A clonotype was counted as expanded or contracted only when both edgeR and NoisET called the clonotype significant, with the noise models trained on biological replicates. For edgeR calls, the thresholds were a false discovery rate-adjusted p below 0.01 and a log2 fold-change of 1. PCA with hierarchical clustering of max-normalized trajectories of the 1000 most abundant clonotypes was used as exploratory dynamics analysis. Each responding clone was given a CD4 or CD8 phenotype based on the CD4+ and CD8+ repertoires, which had been sequenced separately. Through fastp at Q25 and MiXCR, TCRdb rebuilt clones from the public reads, retaining in-frame beta chains. Each entry is one CDR3 protein sequence, shown with its most common DNA and genes. TCRdb assigned the V and J calls; the authors' analysis was not used. For this sample the table gives 400,000 or so distinct CDR3 sequences, of which 20% were detected only once. Approximately 8.4% of the sample is taken by the ten largest.

Study-wide conclusions, independent of this receptor: Balanced CD4/CD8 phenotypes were observed for clones contracting from day 15 to 85, whereas a bias towards CD4+ was observed for a second wave of clones expanding from day 15 to 37. Contracting CD4+ clones were located mainly in the CM and EM memory subsets, whereas CD8+ clones were found to be enriched in EMRA. The study covered only a couple of mild cases, and larger cohorts including severe cases with pre-infection samples were considered necessary. Some responding clones were detected in pre-infection memory, which suggested that pre-existing cross-reactive memory T cells had joined the SARS-CoV-2 response. Whether the second-wave clones peaking on day 37 were SARS-CoV-2 specific was not confirmed.

PBMCs were isolated by Ficoll-Paque density gradient centrifugation. Comments on this clonotype: The antigen it recognizes is unknown. Per-nucleotide qualities are absent, and no much larger clonotype sits a single base away.

This clonotype was sampled from an adult woman who had mild COVID-19 (a few samples of this study predate the infection). The sample titles of this study are shuffled in the database, so cell type and time point are left out; the donor was told from shared clones. The rearranged segments are TRBV2 and TRBJ2-1, with TRBD2 matching 8 junction bases. The material sequenced was PBMCs or a T cell subset sorted from them (not recorded which). In nucleotides, the sequence is TGTGCCAGCAGTGAAAAATTTAGCGGGGAGAAGCAGTTCTTC. This gives the protein CASSEKFSGEKQFF.